A selection of T cell receptor beta chains follows, all from one sample in a study of T cell repertoires in cytomegalovirus infection. TCRdb recomputed calls from the reads with MiXCR, one row per CDR3 protein. Of about 200,000 distinct CDR3 sequences in the sample, 8% to 10% were seen once. The material sequenced was PBMCs. The receptors originated from a human donor in good health (CMV status not recorded). Some clones in this sample may be carry-over from other donors' samples. Both conserved end residues are part of each CDR3. Each record gives: J gene, V gene, D gene, clone size, CDR3 protein, CDR3 DNA. The D gene is left open where the match is weak. Clone size is given for some rows only: seen once, a few or many times, or a class if the clone is expanded.

j_call: TRBJ2-7
v_call: TRBV20-1
d_call: TRBD2
clone_size: NA
cdr3_aa: CSARPGLGPYEQYF
cdr3_nt: TGCAGTGCTAGACCGGGACTAGGTCCCTACGAGCAGTACTTC

j_call: TRBJ2-3
v_call: TRBV28
d_call: NA
clone_size: many
cdr3_aa: CASSFVSVRPDTQYF
cdr3_nt: TGTGCCAGCAGTTTCGTGTCGGTCCGTCCAGATACGCAGTATTTT

j_call: TRBJ2-1
v_call: TRBV3-1
d_call: TRBD2
clone_size: NA
cdr3_aa: CASSSDGLDYNEQFF
cdr3_nt: TGTGCCAGCAGCTCCGACGGACTAGACTACAATGAGCAGTTCTTC

j_call: TRBJ2-7
v_call: TRBV11-2
d_call: NA
clone_size: many
cdr3_aa: CASSLDLASDEQYF
cdr3_nt: TGTGCCAGCAGCTTAGATCTAGCCTCCGACGAGCAGTACTTC

j_call: TRBJ2-7
v_call: TRBV11-3
d_call: NA
clone_size: few
cdr3_aa: CASSLAGAEQYF
cdr3_nt: TGTGCCAGCAGCTTAGCTGGGGCCGAGCAGTACTTC

j_call: TRBJ1-6
v_call: TRBV28
d_call: TRBD1
clone_size: few
cdr3_aa: CASSSRSGTGVRNSPLHF
cdr3_nt: TGTGCCAGCAGTTCGCGATCCGGGACAGGGGTTCGGAATTCACCCCTCCACTTT

j_call: TRBJ2-3
v_call: TRBV2
d_call: NA
clone_size: NA
cdr3_aa: CAGKLGTLGADTQYF
cdr3_nt: TGTGCCGGGAAGCTCGGGACCCTAGGAGCAGATACGCAGTATTTT

j_call: TRBJ2-3
v_call: TRBV11-2
d_call: NA
clone_size: few
cdr3_aa: CASSLVGGTSTDTQYF
cdr3_nt: TGTGCCAGCAGCTTAGTTGGCGGAACTAGCACAGATACGCAGTATTTT

j_call: TRBJ2-3
v_call: TRBV5-6
d_call: NA
clone_size: many
cdr3_aa: CASSFDVSGDGDTQYF
cdr3_nt: TGTGCCAGCAGTTTTGACGTTAGCGGAGATGGGGATACGCAGTATTTT

j_call: TRBJ2-2
v_call: TRBV2
d_call: TRBD2
clone_size: NA
cdr3_aa: CATRPGLAGGKYTGELFF
cdr3_nt: TGTGCCACCCGTCCGGGACTAGCGGGAGGAAAATATACCGGGGAGCTGTTTTTT

j_call: TRBJ2-5
v_call: TRBV5-4
d_call: NA
clone_size: NA
cdr3_aa: CASSPGTEWPETQYF
cdr3_nt: TGTGCCAGCAGCCCGGGGACGGAGTGGCCTGAGACCCAGTACTTC

j_call: TRBJ2-5
v_call: TRBV11-2
d_call: NA
clone_size: few
cdr3_aa: CASSNGLGETQYF
cdr3_nt: TGTGCCAGCAGCAATGGACTCGGAGAGACCCAGTACTTC

j_call: TRBJ1-2
v_call: TRBV7-2
d_call: TRBD1
clone_size: many
cdr3_aa: CASSSDRAGGYTF
cdr3_nt: TGTGCCAGCAGCTCCGACAGGGCCGGTGGCTACACCTTC

j_call: TRBJ2-2
v_call: TRBV7-2
d_call: NA
clone_size: many
cdr3_aa: CASSLSGNTGELFF
cdr3_nt: TGTGCCAGCAGCTTATCGGGGAACACCGGGGAGCTGTTTTTT

j_call: TRBJ1-4
v_call: TRBV7-6
d_call: NA
clone_size: many
cdr3_aa: CASSQGPRGEKLFF
cdr3_nt: TGTGCCAGCAGCCAGGGGCCCCGGGGTGAAAAACTGTTTTTT

j_call: TRBJ2-1
v_call: TRBV7-6
d_call: NA
clone_size: few
cdr3_aa: CASSLVLLNEQFF
cdr3_nt: TGTGCCAGCAGCTTAGTTCTGTTGAATGAGCAGTTCTTC

j_call: TRBJ2-7
v_call: TRBV7-8
d_call: TRBD1
clone_size: many
cdr3_aa: CASSPSGTGTYGQYF
cdr3_nt: TGTGCCAGCAGCCCAAGCGGGACAGGGACCTACGGGCAGTACTTC

j_call: TRBJ1-1
v_call: TRBV7-9
d_call: NA
clone_size: few
cdr3_aa: CASDERGGLNTEAFF
cdr3_nt: TGTGCCAGCGATGAAAGGGGGGGGCTAAACACTGAAGCTTTCTTT

j_call: TRBJ1-1
v_call: TRBV7-9
d_call: NA
clone_size: NA
cdr3_aa: CASSYLDKNTEAFF
cdr3_nt: TGTGCCAGCAGCTATTTAGACAAAAACACTGAAGCTTTCTTT

j_call: TRBJ1-4
v_call: TRBV7-2
d_call: NA
clone_size: many
cdr3_aa: CASSFGQKNEKLFF
cdr3_nt: TGTGCCAGCAGCTTCGGTCAGAAGAACGAAAAACTGTTTTTT

j_call: TRBJ2-2
v_call: TRBV7-2
d_call: TRBD2
clone_size: many
cdr3_aa: CASSLDSGSNTGELFF
cdr3_nt: TGTGCCAGCAGCTTAGATAGCGGGTCGAACACCGGGGAGCTGTTTTTT

j_call: TRBJ2-5
v_call: TRBV5-6
d_call: TRBD2
clone_size: many
cdr3_aa: CASSHLNGGYQETQYF
cdr3_nt: TGTGCCAGCAGCCACTTAAACGGGGGGTACCAAGAGACCCAGTACTTC

j_call: TRBJ1-2
v_call: TRBV6-4
d_call: TRBD1
clone_size: NA
cdr3_aa: CASSDSGQGSGYTF
cdr3_nt: TGTGCCAGCAGTGACTCCGGACAGGGCAGCGGCTACACCTTC

j_call: TRBJ2-3
v_call: TRBV11-2
d_call: TRBD2
clone_size: many
cdr3_aa: CASKRAGDGTDTQYF
cdr3_nt: TGTGCCAGCAAGAGAGCGGGAGATGGCACAGATACGCAGTATTTT

j_call: TRBJ1-2
v_call: TRBV29-1
d_call: NA
clone_size: few
cdr3_aa: CSVGAGDNYGYTF
cdr3_nt: TGCAGCGTTGGGGCAGGTGACAACTATGGCTACACCTTC

j_call: TRBJ1-3
v_call: TRBV12-3/TRBV12-4
d_call: NA
clone_size: many
cdr3_aa: CASIRELSSGNTIYF
cdr3_nt: TGTGCCAGCATCCGAGAGCTGAGCTCTGGAAACACCATATATTTT

j_call: TRBJ2-2
v_call: TRBV20-1
d_call: TRBD2
clone_size: few
cdr3_aa: CSARLAGGPRELFF
cdr3_nt: TGCAGTGCCCGACTAGCGGGAGGGCCCAGGGAGCTGTTTTTT

j_call: TRBJ1-6
v_call: TRBV13
d_call: NA
clone_size: few
cdr3_aa: CASSLVLGPLHF
cdr3_nt: TGTGCCAGCAGCTTAGTACTTGGGCCCCTCCACTTT

j_call: TRBJ1-1
v_call: TRBV3-1
d_call: NA
clone_size: many
cdr3_aa: CASSHITENTEAFF
cdr3_nt: TGTGCCAGCAGCCACATCACCGAGAACACTGAAGCTTTCTTT

j_call: TRBJ1-5
v_call: TRBV2
d_call: NA
clone_size: few
cdr3_aa: CASSEAQGPNQPQHF
cdr3_nt: TGTGCCAGCAGTGAAGCGCAGGGTCCCAATCAGCCCCAGCATTTT

j_call: TRBJ1-5
v_call: TRBV28
d_call: NA
clone_size: many
cdr3_aa: CASSLDFNQPQHF
cdr3_nt: TGTGCCAGCAGCCTAGACTTCAATCAGCCCCAGCATTTT

j_call: TRBJ1-5
v_call: TRBV7-2
d_call: NA
clone_size: many
cdr3_aa: CASSSLETYSNQPQHF
cdr3_nt: TGTGCCAGCAGCTCTTTAGAGACCTATAGCAATCAGCCCCAGCATTTT

j_call: TRBJ2-1
v_call: TRBV7-9
d_call: TRBD2
clone_size: many
cdr3_aa: CASSSTAGGYNEQFF
cdr3_nt: TGTGCCAGCAGCTCCACGGCGGGAGGGTACAATGAGCAGTTCTTC

j_call: TRBJ2-2
v_call: TRBV4-3
d_call: TRBD1
clone_size: many
cdr3_aa: CASSQKQGEWDTGELFF
cdr3_nt: TGCGCCAGCAGCCAAAAACAGGGGGAATGGGACACCGGGGAGCTGTTTTTT

j_call: TRBJ2-3
v_call: TRBV7-9
d_call: TRBD1
clone_size: many
cdr3_aa: CASSFRDRDADTQYF
cdr3_nt: TGTGCCAGCAGCTTCCGGGACAGGGACGCAGATACGCAGTATTTT

j_call: TRBJ1-1
v_call: TRBV29-1
d_call: TRBD1
clone_size: few
cdr3_aa: CSGRQGRGNTEAFF
cdr3_nt: TGCAGCGGGCGACAGGGGAGGGGGAACACTGAAGCTTTCTTT

j_call: TRBJ1-1
v_call: TRBV5-6
d_call: NA
clone_size: few
cdr3_aa: CASSLRHTGGNTEAFF
cdr3_nt: TGTGCCAGCAGCCTTCGACACACTGGGGGCAACACTGAAGCTTTCTTT

j_call: TRBJ1-6
v_call: TRBV7-6
d_call: TRBD1
clone_size: many
cdr3_aa: CASSLVGQGNSPLHF
cdr3_nt: TGTGCCAGCAGCTTAGTTGGACAGGGGAATTCACCCCTCCACTTT

j_call: TRBJ1-3
v_call: TRBV7-2
d_call: NA
clone_size: many
cdr3_aa: CASSFFPNSGNTIYF
cdr3_nt: TGTGCCAGCAGCTTCTTCCCCAACTCTGGAAACACCATATATTTT

j_call: TRBJ2-5
v_call: TRBV5-1
d_call: TRBD2
clone_size: NA
cdr3_aa: CASSSGTSSPARETQYF
cdr3_nt: TGCGCCAGCAGCTCCGGGACTAGCAGCCCGGCCCGAGAGACCCAGTACTTC

j_call: TRBJ1-3
v_call: TRBV28
d_call: NA
clone_size: many
cdr3_aa: CASSNSGNTIYF
cdr3_nt: TGTGCCAGCAGTAACTCTGGAAACACCATATATTTT

j_call: TRBJ2-6
v_call: TRBV28
d_call: TRBD1
clone_size: many
cdr3_aa: CASSLYSGQGTGANVLTF
cdr3_nt: TGTGCCAGCAGTTTATATAGCGGACAGGGAACTGGGGCCAACGTCCTGACTTTC